The 10 T cell receptor beta chains listed next were all sequenced from one sample in a study of T cell changes during pregnancy in multiple sclerosis. Produced via immunoSEQ multiplex PCR; TCRdb's table is partial and in-frame only. Of approximately 30,000 clones listed, over 85% are singletons. The specimen comprised CD8+ T cells from peripheral blood mononuclear cells, sampled in the first trimester of pregnancy. The origin of the receptors is a female donor with multiple sclerosis, enrolled in a pregnancy study.

This chain connects TRBV29-1 to TRBJ2-1; 8 bases are shared with TRBD2. The CDR3 is made up of 14 amino acids. Germline V gives CDR1 SQVTM, CDR2 ANQGSEA. V lost 5 bases to trimming and J lost 8 bases; unmatched junction nucleotides: 11. The CDR3 protein is CSVFPGTSLHEQFF. Written as DNA, the CDR3 is TGCAGCGTTTTTCCCGGGACTAGTCTTCATGAGCAGTTCTTC.

This clone has a handful of counts. The rearrangement uses TRBV4-2 and TRBJ1-1; a possible D gene is TRBD1 (5 bases). The V end lost 5 bases, the J end lost 1 base, and 14 bases lay between the germline ends. This CDR3 region has 15 residues. Germline CDR1 reads LGHNA; CDR2 reads YNFKEQ. The CDR3 sequence: CASSLLGEGNTEAFF. In DNA, the CDR3 is TGTGCCAGCAGCTTGCTAGGGGAGGGGAACACTGAAGCTTTCTTT.

This clone has just a few counts. J is TRBJ1-2 and V is TRBV10-3, with D perhaps TRBD1 (5 bases). Trimming took off 2 bases at V and 6 bases at J, with 10 bases between the two ends. The CDR3 loop spans 13 amino acids. From germline, CDR1 is ENHRY and CDR2 SYGVKD. The CDR3 loop reads CAISELQGDGYTF. The CDR3 DNA follows: TGTGCCATCAGTGAGCTGCAGGGTGATGGCTACACCTTC.

A few counts support this clone. The chain employs TRBV6-5 and TRBJ2-5; 7 bases match TRBD1. V was clipped by 4 bases and J by 9 bases; unmatched bases: 14. CDR1 MNHEY and CDR2 SVGAGI come from the germline V gene. The CDR3 is 15 residues long. DNA of the CDR3: TGTGCCAGCAGTTCCGGACAGGAGAGCGTAGCTCCCCAGTACTTC. Its protein is CASSSGQESVAPQYF.

This chain uses TRBV27 with TRBJ2-7; D unresolved. The CDR3 contains 12 residues. Trimming took 3 bases from V and 3 from J, leaving 6 bases between them. In germline, CDR1 is MNHEY, CDR2 SMNVEV (reference sequence). CDR3 loop: CASSFRGYEQYF. CDR3 nucleotide sequence: TGTGCCAGCAGTTTTAGAGGCTACGAGCAGTACTTC.

V gene TRBV6-4 combines with J gene TRBJ2-4; 13 bases align to TRBD2. The CDR3 spans 15 residues. Germline V CDR1 and CDR2: MRHNA, SNTAGT. The V and J ends lost 5 bases and 7 bases, in that order; junction bases with no gene match: 5. CDR3 sequence reads: CASSRLAGGSNIQYF. The CDR3 bases are TGTGCCAGCAGTCGACTAGCGGGAGGTAGTAACATTCAGTACTTC.

The chain uses TRBV30 and TRBJ2-7, with TRBD1 matching 7 bases. J lost 3 bases, V lost 8 bases, and 16 bases had no gene match. CDR1 is GTSNPN and CDR2 is SVGIG in the germline V gene (reference sequence). The CDR3 loop spans 15 amino acids. The CDR3 DNA is TGTGCCCTGACCCCAGTAAGGGGGCGAAACTACGAGCAGTACTTC. Its protein is CALTPVRGRNYEQYF.

CDR3 in amino acids: CASSPNRGNTGELFF. DNA for the CDR3: TGCGCCAGCAGCCCCAACAGGGGAAACACCGGGGAGCTGTTTTTT. The chain combines TRBV4-1 with TRBJ2-2, with 7 bases matching TRBD1. CDR3 length: 15 residues. CDR1 and CDR2 from the germline V gene are MGHRA and YSYEKL. The ends lost 4 bases at V and 2 bases at J; junction bases unmatched: 4.

The chain recombines TRBV2 with TRBJ2-7, with 13 bases that match TRBD2. The CDR3 contains 16 residues. V dropped 6 bases and J dropped 5; count of bases not matched to a gene: 10. Germline CDR1 SNHLY, CDR2 FYNNEI. CDR3 DNA: TGTGCCAGCAGATTTCCGACTAGCGGGAGGTCTAACGAGCAGTACTTC. It translates to CASRFPTSGRSNEQYF. The variable domain in full, completed from reference TRBV2 and TRBJ2-7, reads EPEVTQTPSHQVTQMGQEVILRCVPISNHLYFYWYRQILGQKVEFLVSFYNNEISEKSEIFDDQFSVERPDGSNFTLKIRSTKLEDSAMYFCASRFPTSGRSNEQYFGPGTRLTVT.

This chain uses TRBV5-1 with TRBJ1-1; D is ambiguous. Germline assignment: CDR1 SGHRS and CDR2 YFSETQ. The germline V and J ends were trimmed by 0 bases and 4 bases, with 16 bases remaining between them. The CDR3 loop spans 16 amino acids. DNA of the CDR3: TGCGCCAGCAGCTTGGAGGTCAGTCCGACGGGCACTGAAGCTTTCTTT. This encodes CASSLEVSPTGTEAFF.